What follows describes a single TCR beta chain. The antigen remains unidentified. This sample stems from a study of molecular identifiers for immune sequencing clone quantification. Study observations and caveats: The study found clones above 20 RNA copies held over 99% of effector molecules and under 1% in naive cells.

One entry per CDR3 protein results from TCRdb running MiXCR on the PCR reads. This table has over 65,000 distinct CDR3 sequences, nearly 25% appearing once. The CDR3 has 14 amino acids. V gave up 1 base and J gave up 2 bases, with 12 bases separating them. The germline gives CDR1 GTSNPN, CDR2 SVGIG (reference sequence). Sequenced input: naive CD8+ T cells from blood, with Jurkat cell RNA spiked in. As for subset: FACS-sorted CD8+CD4-CCR7+CD45RA+ naive T cells. This rearrangement joins TRBV30 to TRBJ2-7; D remains unclear. The sequence was obtained from a human donor in good health. Some libraries in this study had Jurkat cell RNA spiked in. CDR3 DNA: TGTGCCTGGAGTGACGGACCTGGGGCCTACGAGCAGTACTTC. Translated: CAWSDGPGAYEQYF.